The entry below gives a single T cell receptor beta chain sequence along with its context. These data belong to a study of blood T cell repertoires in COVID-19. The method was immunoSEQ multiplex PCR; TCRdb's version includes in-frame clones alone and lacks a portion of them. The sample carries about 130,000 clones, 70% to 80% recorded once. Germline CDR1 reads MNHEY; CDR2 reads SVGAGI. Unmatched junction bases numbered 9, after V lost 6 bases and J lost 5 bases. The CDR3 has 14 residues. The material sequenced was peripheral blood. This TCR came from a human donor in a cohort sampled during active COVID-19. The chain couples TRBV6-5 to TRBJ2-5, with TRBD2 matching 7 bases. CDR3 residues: CASSKRGGGETQYF. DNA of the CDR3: TGTGCCAGCAGCAAGCGGGGTGGGGGGGAGACCCAGTACTTC.